This T cell receptor beta chain was recorded in a study of CD8+CD57+ T cells in acquired aplastic anemia (dated by TCRdb to the late 2010s). Study-wide context: DNA extracted from sorted CD4+ and CD8+ cells had a mean of about 3.2 ug, with a range of about 0.19 to 27.4 ug. An average of about 10 million reads for CD4+ cells and approximately 11 million reads for CD8+ cells was obtained from healthy donor samples.

General study outcomes and caveats: CD8+ Simpson's diversity did not differ significantly between patients and healthy controls (P=0.060). Although roughly 30 CD8+ CDR3 sequences were shared by patients and controls, these sequences appeared highly expressed in patients and within the immunodominant clones of patients.

In the study, sorted CD4+ and CD8+ blood T cells from patients with severe aplastic anemia and from healthy subjects underwent deep sequencing of TCR repertoires. Ficoll-Paque density gradient centrifugation was used to isolate peripheral blood mononuclear cells. Before DNA extraction, CD4+ and CD8+ T cells were sorted by FACS or by magnetic beads. Deletion took 8 bases off V and 0 bases off J, with a span of 14 bases between the germline ends. Taken from cysteine to phenylalanine, the CDR3 has 14 residues. Only the CDR3 DNA stays, 42 bases, in frame from base 1. CDR1 and CDR2 were assigned from the germline V gene as MNHEY and SVGAGI. This clonotype was recorded at least ten times. Its antigen is not yet known. Qualities for individual bases were not recorded, and no much larger clone is one base off. Profiling of TCR beta VDJ combinations and CDR3 sequences used genomic DNA as the template. TCR repertoire sequencing was run on an Illumina HiSeq 2000. The original pipeline was this. TRBV/TRBJ rearrangement plots, CDR3 size and DJ length profiles, and Simpson's diversity index were used to evaluate the repertoires. Whichever DNA sequence was most abundant in the deep sequencing data was defined as the immunodominant clone. CDR3 amino acid sequences were checked for sharing between subjects and were compared against published repertoires and the VDJdb database. TCRdb reprocessing: public reads trimmed at Q25 with fastp, clones called with MiXCR, in-frame beta chains kept. Rows merge per CDR3 protein into single entries with the most common DNA and genes. The V and J calls here are based on TCRdb, not the publication. Present in this sample are around 170,000 distinct CDR3 sequences, 45% to 50% of which were seen just once. Of the sample, approximately 2.9% is held by the ten largest clones.

Rearrangement joined TRBV6-5 to TRBJ2-7; no confident D gene assignment can be made. The origin of this receptor is a human donor in good health. Sequenced: sorted CD4+, CD8+, or CD8+CD57+ T cells (not recorded which) from PBMCs. The CDR3 region reads CASSAGANSYEQYF. The nucleotide sequence is given as TGTGCCAGCTCAGCTGGAGCGAACTCCTACGAGCAGTACTTC.